This T cell receptor (beta chain) was documented in a study of T-cell memory formation after mild COVID-19 (dated by TCRdb to the early 2020s). In terms of the full investigation: Most TCR sequence clusters were specific to one of the two donors. The cohort comprised two young, previously healthy adult volunteers, one female and one male. Longitudinal TCRalpha and TCRbeta repertoire sequencing tracked T-cell clones expanding and contracting after mild COVID-19 in a couple of donors.

Based on the germline V gene, the CDR1 and CDR2 sequences are LGHNA and YSLEER. The CDR3 holds 13 amino acids from the cysteine to the phenylalanine. Of all the DNA, just the CDR3 is kept, 39 bases in frame from base 1. The junction carries 13 bases between V and J, which are trimmed by 5 bases and 8 bases respectively. This clonotype was seen a handful of times. Its antigen has not been determined. No qualities accompany the bases; no much larger clone lies one base away. Summary of the overall study and its limitations: The second-wave clones that peaked on day 37 were not confirmed to be SARS-CoV-2 specific. The study covered only a couple of mild cases, and larger cohorts including severe cases with pre-infection samples were considered necessary. From day 15 to 85, contracting clones showed balanced CD4/CD8 phenotypes, whereas a second wave of clones that expanded from day 15 to 37 leaned towards CD4+. Some responding clones were detected in pre-infection memory, suggesting pre-existing cross-reactive memory T cells joined the SARS-CoV-2 response. Contracting CD4+ clones were found mainly in CM and EM memory subsets, while CD8+ clones were enriched in EMRA.

Ficoll-Paque density gradient centrifugation was used to isolate PBMCs. The listed sequencing device is Illumina NovaSeq 6000. TCRalpha and TCRbeta cDNA libraries were built by 5'RACE with constant-segment primers, adding sample barcodes and unique molecular identifiers. Trizol reagent was used to extract RNA from every sample. Library amplification was performed in two PCR steps, and a second sample barcode and Illumina TruSeq adapters were introduced in the second step. Libraries were sequenced on an Illumina NovaSeq with 2 x 150 bp paired-end reads. Under the source paper's analysis protocol: Demultiplexing of reads and collapsing into UMI-guided consensus sequences were performed with migec v1.2.7. With mixcr v2.1.11, UMI consensuses were aligned to TRA and TRB V and J templates and assembled into clonotypes. Expanded or contracted clonotypes were those called significant by both edgeR and NoisET, with noise models trained on biological replicates. For edgeR calls, the cutoffs were a false discovery rate-adjusted p below 0.01 and a log2 fold-change threshold of 1. As an exploratory analysis of dynamics, max-normalized trajectories of the 1000 most abundant clonotypes were examined by PCA with hierarchical clustering. The CD4 or CD8 phenotype of responding clones was assigned using the separately sequenced CD4+ and CD8+ repertoires. TCRdb reprocessed the public reads (quality trimming at Q25 with fastp, clone calling with MiXCR) and kept in-frame beta chains. Rows are unified per CDR3 protein, each entry keeping the most common DNA and genes. Here the V and J calls rest on TCRdb's processing, not on the authors' analysis. The sample yields 180,000 or so distinct CDR3 sequences; roughly 10% were counted once. Approximately 3.4% of the sample is taken by the ten largest.

This TCR was sampled from a man younger than 35 who had mild COVID-19 (a few samples of this study predate the infection). The sample titles of this study are shuffled in the database, so cell type and time point are left out; the donor was told from shared clones. This sequence uses TRBV4-3 and TRBJ2-4; the best D guess is TRBD2, with 5 bases matching. Sequencing was done on a sample of PBMCs or a T cell subset sorted from them (not recorded which). The DNA reads as follows: TGCGCCAGCAGCGGAACGGGGAATGACATTCAGTACTTC. Translated, this is CASSGTGNDIQYF.